The sequence of this TCR beta chain was determined in a study of patients and donors after allogeneic stem cell transplantation. TCRdb reanalysed the RT-PCR reads using MiXCR and keeps one entry per CDR3 protein. The sample carries over 150,000 distinct CDR3 sequences, 25% to 35% recorded once. This clonotype turned up a few times. The length of the CDR3 is 15 residues. V lost 5 bases to trimming and J lost 6 bases; unmatched junction nucleotides: 12. The V gene is TRBV12-3 or TRBV12-4, the J gene TRBJ1-1; 7 nucleotides match TRBD1. This TCR was recovered from a human donor who was either an allogeneic HSCT recipient or a stem cell or donor lymphocyte infusion donor (not recorded which). It is not recorded whose cells these are; they may come from a transplant donor. Sequencing was done on a sample of blood, either unsorted or a sorted T cell fraction (not recorded which). The CDR3 DNA reads as TGTGCCAGCAGTAGGTGGCAGGGGGGCGTCTCTGAAGCTTTCTTT. This gives the protein CASSRWQGGVSEAFF.